This TCR beta chain originates from a study of radiotherapy plus CTLA-4 blockade in lung cancer. On the study more broadly: Disease control was achieved by just over 30% of patients, and objective responses by 18%.

In chemo-refractory metastatic non-small-cell lung cancer, patients got ipilimumab CTLA-4 blockade together with focal radiation. Germline-derived CDR1 and CDR2 are MGHRA and YSYEKL. The CDR3 is 13 residues long. To note about this clone: Its target is not known. Germline and junction disagree at one end, which may indicate a read error.

Findings and caveats of the study: The best prediction of response reportedly came from early blood T cell clone dynamics, with interferon-beta. Clones derived from tumor TCRs expanded in blood after radiotherapy plus ipilimumab.

Sequencing used immunoSEQ multiplex PCR; TCRdb keeps in-frame clones, though not all of them. The repertoire holds some 62,000 clones, with roughly 77% as singletons. The sequencing here drew on peripheral blood, taken from a patient treated with radiotherapy plus ipilimumab. The V call is TRBV4-1, the J call TRBJ2-2; no firm D call. The origin of this receptor is a human donor with non-small cell lung cancer who had a complete response to radiotherapy plus ipilimumab. The DNA for the CDR3 is TGCGCCAGCAGCCAGTGGCAGACCGAGGAGCTGTTTTTT. Its protein is CASSQWQTEELFF.